The T cell receptor (beta chain) described here comes from a study of blood T cell repertoires in COVID-19. Recovered status in Cohort 3 required two negative PCRs, clearance, or symptom resolution. From germline, CDR1 is SGDLS and CDR2 YYNGEE. The CDR3 contains 13 residues. The V gene end was trimmed by 3 bases and the J gene end by 5 bases; junction bases not matched to a gene: 3. Libraries were prepared by immunoSEQ multiplex PCR; TCRdb keeps only in-frame clonotypes and omits some of them. The sample records some 490,000 clones, less than 90% being singletons. The chain uses TRBV9 and TRBJ1-1, with 8 bases lining up with TRBD1. The sample comprised PBMCs or T cells enriched from blood (not recorded which). The clonotype originates from a woman aged 60-75 years who had recovered from COVID-19. In nucleotides, the CDR3 is TGTGCCAGCAGCGACAGGGGGGGTACTGAAGCTTTCTTT. Translated: CASSDRGGTEAFF. Full variable domain (outside the CDR3, taken from reference TRBV9 and TRBJ1-1): DSGVTQTPKHLITATGQRVTLRCSPRSGDLSVYWYQQSLDQGLQFLIQYYNGEERAKGNILERFSAQQFPDLHSELNLSSLELGDSALYFCASSDRGGTEAFFGQGTRLTVV.